This T cell receptor beta chain was documented in a study of OX40 agonist ivuxolimab in advanced cancers. The repertoire was sequenced with immunoSEQ multiplex PCR; TCRdb's copy has only in-frame clones and lacks some. The sample has more than 35,000 clones, around 80% seen once. This TCR was recovered from an adult with an advanced solid tumor such as melanoma, head and neck, liver or kidney cancer. Source: CD4+ or CD8+ T cells sorted from blood, taken in a trial of the OX40 agonist ivuxolimab.

The CDR3 nucleotides read TGTGCCAGCAGGGAAATGAGACTAGCGGGCTCCAATGAGCAGTTCTTC. It specifies CASREMRLAGSNEQFF. The chain carries TRBV6-1 and TRBJ2-1; 10 positions agree with TRBD2. The junction had 11 bases not matched to a gene; V was cut back by 6 bases and J by 6 bases. The CDR3 sequence is 16 residues long. The germline V gene has CDR1 MNHNS and CDR2 SASEGT.